This TCR beta chain was identified in a study of blood T cell repertoires in COVID-19. Across the whole study: T cells, B-cell-depleted T cells, or PBMCs provided the cDNA or gDNA that served as material.

Germline V gene sequence: CDR1 SGHDN, CDR2 FVKESK. Trimming left V 1 base short and J 7 bases short, with 10 bases between. This CDR3 comprises 13 residues. Using immunoSEQ multiplex PCR, the repertoire was profiled, and TCRdb retains in-frame clones only, with some absent. The table includes some 220,000 clones, less than 90% detected once. Sequencing was performed on PBMCs or T cells enriched from blood (not recorded which). The source is a woman aged 45-59 years in a cohort exposed to, infected with or recovered from COVID-19 (not recorded which). The chain couples TRBV14 to TRBJ1-2; no clear D gene. The CDR3 loop reads CASSQAGVGGYTF. The CDR3 nucleotides are TGTGCCAGCAGCCAAGCCGGAGTGGGTGGCTACACCTTC.